The 7 T cell receptor beta chains reported below all come from one sample, sequenced in a study of shared clonotypes between healthy human individuals. Clones were sequenced by immunoSEQ multiplex PCR, and TCRdb holds only the in-frame ones, with some missing. Here the sample spans around 690,000 clones, around 91% being singletons. The sample comprised memory CD8+ T cells from PBMCs. Indicated subset: CD45RO+ cells pooled with CCR7-negative TemRA cells. These receptors all come from a man aged 18 to 35 in good health. Some clones in this sample may be carry-over from other donors' samples.

Note on this clone: One end of the junction is discordant with germline, which a read error may explain. The V and J genes are TRBV5-4 and TRBJ1-2, with D possibly matching TRBD1 (6 bases). CDR1 and CDR2 from the germline V gene are SGHNT and YYREEE (reference sequence). This CDR3 is 15 amino acids long. CDR3 DNA sequence: TGTGCCAGCAGCCTAACAGGTGGGGGCTACTATGGCTACATCTTC. Translating gives CASSLTGGGYYGYIF.

In its sample, this clone was seen once. The chain is built from TRBV19 and TRBJ2-1; tentatively, D is TRBD2 (5 bases). Germline CDR1 reads LNHDA; CDR2 reads SQIVND (reference sequence). The V and J ends lost 6 bases and 3 bases respectively, with 18 bases between them. The CDR3 runs to 16 residues. The chain's CDR3 is CASSLVLARDYNEQFF. CDR3 in DNA: TGTGCCAGTAGCCTCGTCCTCGCCCGGGACTACAATGAGCAGTTCTTC. The whole variable domain, remainder taken from reference TRBV19 and TRBJ2-1, is DGGITQSPKYLFRKEGQNVTLSCEQNLNHDAMYWYRQDPGQGLRLIYYSQIVNDFQKGDIAEGYSVSREKKESFPLTVTSAQKNPTAFYLCASSLVLARDYNEQFFGPGTRLTVL.

V gene TRBV11-2 combines with J gene TRBJ2-2; TRBD1 matches 7 bases. Trimming took 6 bases from V and 6 from J; bases not matched to a gene: 10. Germline assignment: CDR1 SGHAT and CDR2 FQNNGV. This CDR3 contains 15 residues. CDR3 protein: CASSPRQGSSGELFF. The CDR3 nucleotides are TGTGCCAGCAGTCCGAGACAGGGTAGCTCCGGGGAGCTGTTTTTT.

This clone is a singleton in its sample. This chain uses TRBV5-4 with TRBJ2-5; D gene uncertain. Trimming shortened V by 0 bases and J by 2 bases, and 5 bases separated the two germline ends. Germline CDR1 reads SGHNT; CDR2 reads YYREEE (reference sequence). This CDR3 is 13 amino acids long. In DNA, the CDR3 is TGTGCCAGCAGCTTGGCGGAACAAGAGACCCAGTACTTC. It encodes CASSLAEQETQYF.

This chain joins TRBV10-2 and TRBJ2-1; D gene ambiguous. The germline gives CDR1 WSHSY, CDR2 SAAADI. Trimming removed 6 bases at V and 7 bases at J, with 13 bases between. The CDR3 extends over 13 amino acids. Here the CDR3 reads CASRSAEENEQFF. The CDR3 nucleotides are TGCGCCAGCAGGTCCGCCGAGGAGAATGAGCAGTTCTTC.

This chain joins TRBV29-1 and TRBJ2-2; a possible D gene is TRBD2 (6 bases). V lost 6 bases, J lost 5 bases, and 7 bases lay in between. Germline loops: CDR1 SQVTM, CDR2 ANQGSEA. The length of the CDR3 is 11 residues. As DNA, the CDR3 is TGCAGCGTAAGCGGGACCGGGGAGCTGTTTTTT. Its translation is CSVSGTGELFF.

This chain uses TRBV7-2 with TRBJ1-2; the match to TRBD1 covers 7 bases. The V segment lost 7 bases and the J segment 4 bases; nucleotides outside the gene matches: 15. The length of the CDR3 is 16 residues. Germline CDR1 is SGHTA and CDR2 is FQGNSA. The CDR3 loop reads CASTSLTAGGRYGYTF. The CDR3, as DNA: TGTGCCAGCACCTCCTTGACGGCAGGGGGGCGCTATGGCTACACCTTC.